This T cell receptor (beta chain) was captured in a study of blood T cells in healthy people across ages (dated by TCRdb to the mid-2010s). Describing the broader study: Template switching captured roughly one uniquely barcoded TCR beta cDNA molecule per two T cells in model experiments. Two additional independent replicas of 1 million unique cDNA reads from the same blood draw were analyzed for two donors (one aged 18 to 29 and one aged 80 or older). To avoid experimental bias, donors of different ages were distributed randomly across sequencing lanes. Four age groups were formed from the donors: young (average 16 years), middle-aged (approximately 40), aged (under 70) and long-lived (more than 75). The study measured age-related changes in TCR beta repertoire diversity using deep sequencing normalized with unique cDNA molecular identifiers.

What the work shows at the level of the full study, not this receptor alone: As age increased, observed TCR beta diversity per million T cells dropped in a roughly linear way, and a significant reduction was already evident by age 40. A strong correlation was found between observed TCR beta diversity and the percentage of naive T cells measured by flow cytometry. Since profiling was done on bulk unsorted PBMCs, naive and antigen-experienced compartments could not be conclusively compared. Compared with the aged group, the long-lived group had more naive CD4+ T cells, fewer expanded clones and increased TCR diversity, suggesting age selection. Donor CMV infection status was unknown, potentially confounding age-related changes in expanded clonotypes. Estimates of total diversity based on one million sequenced T cells were regarded as lower bounds and as underestimates.

The roughly 39 donors, aged about 6 to 95 years, were systemically healthy Caucasian individuals from Russia. Ten milliliters of peripheral blood were drawn from each donor into EDTA-treated Vacutainer tubes. PBMCs were isolated by Ficoll-Paque density-gradient centrifugation, with at least 6 million obtained per sample. Total RNA, at least 6 micrograms per sample, was extracted from PBMCs with Trizol reagent. The percentages of naive CD45RAhigh/CD27high T cells were determined by flow cytometry on a PBMC aliquot from every donor. Relative to germline, V is 1 base shorter and J is 5 bases shorter, with 15 bases between their ends. The CDR3 starts with the cysteine, ends with the phenylalanine, and has 15 residues. CDR3 DNA only is kept here, 45 bases in frame from base 1. In the germline V gene, CDR1 corresponds to MDHEN and CDR2 to SYDVKM. The method behind the library was 5' RACE. Sequencer: Illumina HiSeq 2500. A second PCR of about 6 to 11 cycles was performed with a sample-barcoded 5' primer and a J-beta primer mix. A unique molecular identifier was introduced onto each TCR beta cDNA molecule by a template-switch 5' adaptor carrying 12 random nucleotides. At least 2.5 million CDR3-containing paired-end reads were obtained from each sample. First-strand cDNA synthesis was performed from all RNA using the Mint cDNA synthesis kit, with priming by a TRBC-specific oligonucleotide. All cDNA was treated with uracil-DNA glycosylase and then went through a first 18-cycle PCR with the universal primers M1SS and BC2_uni_R. In the original analysis: Normalization of each sample was performed by random selection of 1 million high-quality reads, each carrying a distinct molecular identifier. Instead of being binned into consensus sequences, reads that shared molecular identifiers were thrown out. MiTCR, set to a Q25 quality threshold and the strictest error-elimination algorithm, was used for CDR3 identification, clonotype clustering and error correction. A nonparametric unseen species model with Euler transformation was used to estimate lower-bound total TCR beta diversity. TCRdb itself trimmed the public reads at Q25 with fastp, ran MiXCR and retained productive beta chains. Each entry merges the rows of one CDR3 protein and shows their most common DNA and genes. These V and J calls rely on TCRdb rather than the paper's analysis. The sample records fewer than 900,000 distinct CDR3 sequences, roughly 41% of which are singletons. Together, the top ten hold around 20% of the sample.

A remark on this clonotype: Its cognate antigen has yet to be identified. Base-call qualities are not available, and no considerably larger clone is one nucleotide away.

The receptor was derived from a woman aged 60-70 years in good health. Sequenced input: blood. The chain couples TRBV28 to TRBJ2-7, with TRBD2 tentatively as D gene (6 bases match). At the DNA level, the sequence is TGTGCCAGCAGTTTATTCCTGACTAGTACGAACGAGCAGTACTTC. It codes for CASSLFLTSTNEQYF.